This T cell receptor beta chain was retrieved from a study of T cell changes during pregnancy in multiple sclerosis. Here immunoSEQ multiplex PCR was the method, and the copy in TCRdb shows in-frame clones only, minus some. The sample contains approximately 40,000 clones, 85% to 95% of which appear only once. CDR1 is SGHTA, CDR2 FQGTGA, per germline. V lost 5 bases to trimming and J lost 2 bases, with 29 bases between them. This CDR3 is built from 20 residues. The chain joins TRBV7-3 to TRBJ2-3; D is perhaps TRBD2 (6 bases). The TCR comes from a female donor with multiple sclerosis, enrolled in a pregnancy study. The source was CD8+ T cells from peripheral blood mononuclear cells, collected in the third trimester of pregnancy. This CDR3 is CASSRPDGSPSEPYTDTQYF. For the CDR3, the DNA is TGTGCCAGCAGCCGCCCAGACGGGAGCCCTAGCGAGCCTTACACAGATACGCAGTATTTT.